Presented here are 15 T cell receptor beta chains from one specimen sequenced in a study of blood T cell repertoires in COVID-19. The table came from immunoSEQ multiplex PCR; TCRdb's copy has only in-frame clones and leaves some out. The sample records 150,000 to 180,000 clones, 65% to 90% being singletons. Sequences were obtained from peripheral blood. These receptors originate from a woman aged 60 to 75 with COVID-19, enrolled during active disease.

The genes are TRBV7-9 and TRBJ2-7; 9 nucleotides align to TRBD1. Trimming cost V 7 bases and J 5 bases; bases outside gene matches: 6. The CDR3 is 13 amino acids. Germline V gene sequence: CDR1 SEHNR, CDR2 FQNEAQ (reference sequence). CDR3 sequence: CASTTGQGNEQYF. CDR3 sequence (DNA): TGTGCCAGCACCACGGGACAGGGCAACGAGCAGTACTTC.

This clone has a handful of counts. The CDR3 nucleotides read TGTGCCAGCTCACCCGGACAGGGTAGGGAAAAACTGTTTTTT. Translation gives CASSPGQGREKLFF. The chain employs TRBV18 and TRBJ1-4; 8 nucleotides agree with TRBD1. The CDR3 consists of 14 residues. Looked up from germline, CDR1 is KGHSH and CDR2 is LQKENI. With V trimmed by 3 bases and J by 8 bases, 5 bases remained unmatched.

The chain recombines TRBV19 with TRBJ2-5; 7 nucleotides align to TRBD2. This CDR3 spans 16 amino acids. With V trimmed by 5 bases and J by 5 bases, 14 bases remained unmatched. Germline loops: CDR1 LNHDA, CDR2 SQIVND (reference sequence). The CDR3 protein is CASSVGVGRARETQYF. DNA for the CDR3: TGTGCCAGTAGTGTCGGGGTTGGGAGGGCGAGGGAGACCCAGTACTTC.

This chain links TRBV19 with TRBJ1-1, with D possibly matching TRBD1 (6 bases). The CDR3 is 15 residues long. The germline gives CDR1 LNHDA, CDR2 SQIVND (reference sequence). V gave up 1 base and J gave up 0 bases, with 9 bases separating them. CDR3 loop: CASSIGQGLNTEAFF. The CDR3 DNA reads as TGTGCCAGTAGTATAGGTCAGGGGTTGAACACTGAAGCTTTCTTT.

This clone has more than one count but fewer than ten. This chain connects TRBV3-1 (or the pseudogene TRBV3-2) to TRBJ1-2; weak D call: TRBD1 (6 bases). Germline loops: CDR1 LGHDT, CDR2 YNNKEL (reference sequence). V gave up 0 bases and J gave up 8 bases, with 16 bases separating them. CDR3 length equals 15 residues. The CDR3 region is CASSQEWDTVLGYTF. The CDR3 region has the DNA TGTGCCAGCAGCCAAGAGTGGGACACCGTATTAGGCTACACCTTC.

This clone turned up a few times. V usage is TRBV2 and J usage is TRBJ1-1; a possible D gene is TRBD1 (5 bases). The CDR3 contains 15 residues. CDR1 is SNHLY, CDR2 FYNNEI, per germline. The ends were cut back, 5 bases at V and 1 base at J, with 14 bases in the middle. CDR3 region: CASSFSRVENTEAFF. The CDR3, as DNA: TGTGCCAGCAGTTTTTCCAGGGTTGAGAACACTGAAGCTTTCTTT.

V gene TRBV24-1 combines with J gene TRBJ2-1; D possibly corresponds to TRBD1 (5 bases). Trimming took 4 bases from V and 5 from J, leaving 11 bases between them. The CDR3 runs to 14 residues. Germline V gene lookup returns CDR1 KGHDR and CDR2 SFDVKD. CDR3 bases: TGTGCCACCAGTGAGCAGGGAAGGGACAATGAGCAGTTCTTC. It specifies CATSEQGRDNEQFF.

This chain connects TRBV29-1 to TRBJ2-1, with a tentative D call TRBD1 (6 bases). Trimming removed 6 bases from V and 6 bases from J, with 18 bases in between. The V gene's germline CDR1 is SQVTM and CDR2 ANQGSEA. The CDR3 runs 14 residues. This chain's CDR3 is CSVGAGLIANEQFF. The CDR3 DNA reads as TGCAGCGTGGGGGCAGGCCTGATAGCCAATGAGCAGTTCTTC.

This chain uses TRBV5-1 with TRBJ2-1; TRBD1 agrees at 7 bases. The length of the CDR3 is 14 residues. Germline V CDR1 and CDR2: SGHRS, YFSETQ. V gave up 0 bases and J gave up 9 bases; unmatched junction bases: 6. CDR3 sequence (DNA): TGCGCCAGCAGCTTGGGACAGGGAAGCGGTGAGCAGTTCTTC. Its protein is CASSLGQGSGEQFF.

This rearrangement joins TRBV5-1 to TRBJ1-2, with D tentatively TRBD1 (6 bases). Germline values: CDR1 SGHRS, CDR2 YFSETQ. The V end lost 5 bases, the J end lost 2 bases, and 16 bases lay between the germline ends. The CDR3 spans 15 residues. The DNA for the CDR3 is TGCGCCAGCAGTCCGGACAGCTACGGAAACTATGGCTACACCTTC. It translates to CASSPDSYGNYGYTF.

This clone was counted once. J is TRBJ2-2 and V is TRBV19, with 7 nucleotides matching TRBD1. V lost 6 bases to trimming and J lost 6 bases; unmatched junction nucleotides: 7. Germline V CDR1 and CDR2: LNHDA, SQIVND (reference sequence). The CDR3 is 14 residues long. In nucleotides, the CDR3 is TGTGCCAGTAGGAGCGACAGGGCGGCCGGGGAGCTGTTTTTT. Translated: CASRSDRAAGELFF.

The rearrangement links TRBV6-5 to TRBJ1-6; D is ambiguous. The CDR3 runs 13 residues. V was clipped by 6 bases and J by 3 bases, with 6 bases between them. Germline-derived CDR1 and CDR2 are MNHEY and SVGAGI. The CDR3 spells CASSGLYNSPLHF. In nucleotides, the CDR3 is TGTGCCAGCAGCGGACTCTATAATTCACCCCTCCACTTT.

The chain links TRBV18 to TRBJ1-1, with TRBD1 identical over 8 bases. The ends lost 5 bases at V and 5 bases at J; junction bases unmatched: 4. The CDR3 has 13 amino acids. Germline V gene lookup returns CDR1 KGHSH and CDR2 LQKENI. For the CDR3, the DNA is TGTGCCAGCTCAAGGACAGGGAGTACTGAAGCTTTCTTT. The encoded protein is CASSRTGSTEAFF.

The J gene is TRBJ1-2, the V gene TRBV4-1; 7 nucleotides agree with TRBD1. Trimming took 6 bases from V and 5 from J; bases not matched to a gene: 9. Germline CDR1 is MGHRA and CDR2 is YSYEKL. The CDR3 spans 14 residues. The CDR3 region has the DNA TGCGCCAGCAGTCATCCGGGACAGCTATATGGCTACACCTTC. Protein product: CASSHPGQLYGYTF.

The count of this clone is one. The rearrangement joins TRBV4-1 to TRBJ1-4; tentative D call: TRBD1 (6 bases). The V gene's germline CDR1 is MGHRA and CDR2 YSYEKL. V was trimmed by 0 bases and J by 7 bases, leaving 12 bases between them. The CDR3 covers 15 residues. CDR3 in DNA: TGCGCCAGCAGCCAAGATGGGGGCGGTAGTGAAAAACTGTTTTTT. Its protein product is CASSQDGGGSEKLFF.